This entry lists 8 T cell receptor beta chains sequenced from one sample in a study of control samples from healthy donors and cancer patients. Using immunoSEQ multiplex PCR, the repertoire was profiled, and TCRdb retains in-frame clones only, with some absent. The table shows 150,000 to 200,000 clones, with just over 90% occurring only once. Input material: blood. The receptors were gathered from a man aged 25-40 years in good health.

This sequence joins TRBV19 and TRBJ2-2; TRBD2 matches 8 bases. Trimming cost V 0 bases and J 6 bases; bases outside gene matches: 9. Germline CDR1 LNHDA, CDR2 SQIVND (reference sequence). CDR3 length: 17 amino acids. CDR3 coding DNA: TGTGCCAGTAGTATAGATCCCCCGGGGGGGCGTCCCGGGGAGCTGTTTTTT. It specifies CASSIDPPGGRPGELFF.

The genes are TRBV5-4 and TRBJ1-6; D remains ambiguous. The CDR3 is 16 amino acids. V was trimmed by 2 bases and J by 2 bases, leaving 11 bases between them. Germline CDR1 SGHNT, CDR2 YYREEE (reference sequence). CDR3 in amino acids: CASSFKQLAYNSPLHF. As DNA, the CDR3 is TGTGCCAGCAGCTTTAAACAGCTAGCCTATAATTCACCCCTCCACTTT.

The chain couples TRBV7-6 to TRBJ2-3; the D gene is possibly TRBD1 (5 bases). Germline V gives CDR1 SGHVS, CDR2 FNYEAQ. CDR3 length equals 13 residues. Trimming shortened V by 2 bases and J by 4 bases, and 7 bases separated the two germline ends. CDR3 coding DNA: TGTGCCAGCAGCTTAACGACAGCAGATACGCAGTATTTT. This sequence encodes CASSLTTADTQYF. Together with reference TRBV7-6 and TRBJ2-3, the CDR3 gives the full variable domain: GAGVSQSPRYKVTKRGQDVALRCDPISGHVSLYWYRQALGQGPEFLTYFNYEAQQDKSGLPNDRFSAERPEGSISTLTIQRTEQRDSAMYRCASSLTTADTQYFGPGTRLTVL.

CDR3 in DNA: TGTGCCAGTAGTCCGGGACTAGCGGGGTCCACAGATACGCAGTATTTT. The encoded protein is CASSPGLAGSTDTQYF. The chain carries TRBV19 and TRBJ2-3; 13 bases align to TRBD2. The germline CDR1 and CDR2 sequences are LNHDA and SQIVND (reference sequence). Trimming cost V 5 bases and J 2 bases; bases outside gene matches: 4. The CDR3 runs 16 residues.

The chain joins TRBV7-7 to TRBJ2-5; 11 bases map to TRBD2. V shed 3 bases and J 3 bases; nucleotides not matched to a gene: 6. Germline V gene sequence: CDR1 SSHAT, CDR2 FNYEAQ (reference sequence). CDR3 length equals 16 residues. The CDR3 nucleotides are TGTGCCAGCAGCTTGACTAGACTAGCGGGAAAAGAGACCCAGTACTTC. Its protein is CASSLTRLAGKETQYF.

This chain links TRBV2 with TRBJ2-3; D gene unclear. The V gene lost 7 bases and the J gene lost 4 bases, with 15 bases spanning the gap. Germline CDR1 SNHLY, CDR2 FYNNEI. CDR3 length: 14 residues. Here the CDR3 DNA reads TGTGCCAGCATCCCCGAAGTCAAGTCAGATACGCAGTATTTT. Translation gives CASIPEVKSDTQYF.

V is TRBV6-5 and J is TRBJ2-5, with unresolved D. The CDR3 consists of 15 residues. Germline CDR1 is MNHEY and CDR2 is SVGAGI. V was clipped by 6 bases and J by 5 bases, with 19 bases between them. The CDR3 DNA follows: TGTGCCAGCAGCCCAGAAAGATCGATTGGGGAGACCCAGTACTTC. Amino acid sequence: CASSPERSIGETQYF.

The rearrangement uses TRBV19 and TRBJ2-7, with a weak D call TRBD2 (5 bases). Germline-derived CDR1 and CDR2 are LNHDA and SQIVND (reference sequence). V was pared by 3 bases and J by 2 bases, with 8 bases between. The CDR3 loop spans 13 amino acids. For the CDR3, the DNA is TGTGCCAGTAGTATGGACGGGACCTACGAGCAGTACTTC. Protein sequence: CASSMDGTYEQYF.